This TCR beta chain was obtained from a study of T cells after yellow fever vaccination. Study in general: SMART-Seq v4 Ultra Low Input prepared libraries from low-cell fractions.

Via MiXCR, TCRdb re-called the 5' RACE reads, giving one row per CDR3 protein. The table has tens of thousands of distinct CDR3 sequences, approximately 7.5% seen once. The CDR3 runs to 16 residues. With V trimmed by 6 bases and J by 3 bases, 10 bases remained unmatched. The germline CDR1 and CDR2 sequences are MNHEY and SMNVEV (reference sequence). General study findings and limits: Some clonotypes were seen in both the CD4 and the CD8 compartments. These made up a small share and likely arose from convergent recombination. Re-detected after boosting: most primary clones, 96% of CD4 and less than 90% of CD8.

About this clonotype itself: The antigen remains undetermined.

This rearrangement joins TRBV27 to TRBJ2-7; 11 positions agree with TRBD2. Specimen: CD8+ T cells sorted from PBMCs, collected on the day of the yellow fever booster vaccination. The source is a man aged 30-40 years who received the YFV17D yellow fever vaccine. The CDR3 DNA reads as TGTGCCAGCAGGCCCGGTGTAGCGGGAGGGTTCTACGAGCAGTACTTC. As protein: CASRPGVAGGFYEQYF.